A selection of T cell receptor beta chains follows, all from one sample in a study of human T cells and chemical hapten exposure. TCRdb reanalysed the RACE reads using MiXCR and keeps one entry per CDR3 protein. Among 80,000 to 95,000 distinct CDR3 sequences listed, 11% were seen once. The source was whole blood, collected in connection with sensitization to the hapten diphenylcyclopropenone (DPC). The receptors come from a man aged 35 to 55 with alopecia areata. Some clones in this sample may be carry-over from other donors' samples. Both conserved end residues are part of each CDR3. Each record gives: V gene, clone size, J gene, CDR3 length, D gene, CDR3 DNA, CDR3 protein. The D gene is left open where the match is weak. Some rows have no size entry. The others give once, few or many, or a class for an expanded clone.

v_gene: TRBV20-1; abundance: few; j_gene: TRBJ2-3; len: 11; d_gene: .; CDR3nt: TGCAGGAGACAAAAAAGCGATACGCAGTATTTT; CDR3aa: CRRQKSDTQYF
v_gene: TRBV20-1; abundance: few; j_gene: TRBJ1-4; len: 15; d_gene: .; CDR3nt: TGCAGTGCCTTGTTGGGGCTGTCAACTAATGAAAAACTGTTTTTT; CDR3aa: CSALLGLSTNEKLFF
v_gene: TRBV20-1; abundance: many; j_gene: TRBJ1-4; len: 12; d_gene: .; CDR3nt: TGCAGTGCTAGAGTTGCAAATGAAAAACTGTTTTTT; CDR3aa: CSARVANEKLFF
v_gene: TRBV27; abundance: few; j_gene: TRBJ2-7; len: 15; d_gene: TRBD1; CDR3nt: TGTGCCAGCAGTTTTACAGGGGGCGGAAGCTACGAGCAGTACTTC; CDR3aa: CASSFTGGGSYEQYF
v_gene: TRBV20-1; abundance: few; j_gene: TRBJ2-4; len: 16; d_gene: TRBD1; CDR3nt: TGCAGTGCTAGGACTCAGGGGGATTGGGCCAAAAACATTCAGTACTTC; CDR3aa: CSARTQGDWAKNIQYF
v_gene: TRBV12-3/TRBV12-4; abundance: medium-sized; j_gene: TRBJ1-5; len: 12; d_gene: .; CDR3nt: TGTGCCAGCACTTATAGCAATCAGCCCCAGCATTTT; CDR3aa: CASTYSNQPQHF
v_gene: TRBV12-3/TRBV12-4; abundance: few; j_gene: TRBJ2-1; len: 11; d_gene: TRBD1; CDR3nt: TGTGCCAGCAGTTCGACAGGGTTGCAGTTCTTC; CDR3aa: CASSSTGLQFF
v_gene: TRBV11-2; abundance: few; j_gene: TRBJ2-1; len: 16; d_gene: TRBD2; CDR3nt: TGTGCCAGCAGCTTAGATGGGAGGGAGTCCTACAATGAGCAGTTCTTC; CDR3aa: CASSLDGRESYNEQFF
v_gene: TRBV9; abundance: .; j_gene: TRBJ1-2; len: 16; d_gene: .; CDR3nt: TGTGCCAGCAGCTCCCAAGATCGTGCGGAGCTCGGGGGCTACACCTTC; CDR3aa: CASSSQDRAELGGYTF
v_gene: TRBV5-1; abundance: .; j_gene: TRBJ1-1; len: 15; d_gene: .; CDR3nt: TGCGCCAGCAGACCAGACGGGGGGATGAACACTGAAGCTTTCTTT; CDR3aa: CASRPDGGMNTEAFF
v_gene: TRBV4-3; abundance: many; j_gene: TRBJ2-3; len: 14; d_gene: .; CDR3nt: TGCGCCAGCAGCCAATCCAGGTACACAGATACGCAGTATTTT; CDR3aa: CASSQSRYTDTQYF
v_gene: TRBV6-5; abundance: many; j_gene: TRBJ1-4; len: 15; d_gene: .; CDR3nt: TGTGCCAGCAGTTATTCCGTGACAACTAATGAAAAACTGTTTTTT; CDR3aa: CASSYSVTTNEKLFF
v_gene: TRBV14; abundance: few; j_gene: TRBJ1-1; len: 15; d_gene: .; CDR3nt: TGTGCCAGCAGCCAAGATCTGAGACCGAACACTGAAGCTTTCTTT; CDR3aa: CASSQDLRPNTEAFF
v_gene: TRBV5-1; abundance: few; j_gene: TRBJ2-3; len: 13; d_gene: .; CDR3nt: TGCGCCAGCAGCTCTTATAGCACAGATACGCAGTATTTT; CDR3aa: CASSSYSTDTQYF
v_gene: TRBV14; abundance: .; j_gene: TRBJ2-5; len: 18; d_gene: TRBD2; CDR3nt: TGTGCCAGCAGTCGGGGACTAGCGGGAAGATTTAACCAAGAGACCCAGTACTTC; CDR3aa: CASSRGLAGRFNQETQYF
v_gene: TRBV18; abundance: few; j_gene: TRBJ1-1; len: 13; d_gene: .; CDR3nt: TGTGCCAGCTCACCAGATCAGAACACTGAAGCTTTCTTT; CDR3aa: CASSPDQNTEAFF
v_gene: TRBV28; abundance: .; j_gene: TRBJ1-2; len: 13; d_gene: .; CDR3nt: TGTGCCAGCAGTTATACAGCTAACTATGGCTACACCTTC; CDR3aa: CASSYTANYGYTF
v_gene: TRBV19; abundance: .; j_gene: TRBJ2-3; len: 14; d_gene: .; CDR3nt: TGTGCCAGTTCCGCGGAGCTTGGCACAGATACGCAGTATTTT; CDR3aa: CASSAELGTDTQYF
v_gene: TRBV27; abundance: few; j_gene: TRBJ2-2; len: 15; d_gene: .; CDR3nt: TGTGCCAGCAGTCCTACACCACTCTTACCCGGGGAGCTGTTTTTT; CDR3aa: CASSPTPLLPGELFF
v_gene: TRBV9; abundance: .; j_gene: TRBJ1-1; len: 15; d_gene: .; CDR3nt: TGTGCCAGCAGCGCGGCGTCTACCCCTTCGGCTGAAGCTTTCTTT; CDR3aa: CASSAASTPSAEAFF
v_gene: TRBV20-1; abundance: few; j_gene: TRBJ2-2; len: 15; d_gene: TRBD2; CDR3nt: TGCAGTGCTAGAGTACTAGCGGGAGGACCCGGGGAGCTGTTTTTT; CDR3aa: CSARVLAGGPGELFF
v_gene: TRBV9; abundance: many; j_gene: TRBJ2-3; len: 18; d_gene: TRBD2; CDR3nt: TGTGCCAGCAGCGTTAGCGGGAGTACGACTCTTTTCACAGATACGCAGTATTTT; CDR3aa: CASSVSGSTTLFTDTQYF
v_gene: TRBV7-9; abundance: .; j_gene: TRBJ2-3; len: 13; d_gene: .; CDR3nt: TGTGCCAGCAGCCTACTCGACAGGACCGAGCAGTATTTT; CDR3aa: CASSLLDRTEQYF
v_gene: TRBV5-1; abundance: .; j_gene: TRBJ2-6; len: 18; d_gene: .; CDR3nt: TGCGCCAGCAGCTGGTTGAGGGCACAGGACTCTGGGGCCAACGTCCTGACTTTC; CDR3aa: CASSWLRAQDSGANVLTF
v_gene: TRBV20-1; abundance: few; j_gene: TRBJ2-3; len: 17; d_gene: .; CDR3nt: TGCAGTGCTAGTCCGCCTTCGGGTCGGTCCTTGTCAGATACGCAGTATTTT; CDR3aa: CSASPPSGRSLSDTQYF
v_gene: TRBV19; abundance: .; j_gene: TRBJ2-5; len: 16; d_gene: .; CDR3nt: TGTGCCAGTAGTATAGGTCCGGGGATACTCCAAGAGACCCAGTACTTC; CDR3aa: CASSIGPGILQETQYF
v_gene: TRBV2; abundance: few; j_gene: TRBJ2-3; len: 14; d_gene: .; CDR3nt: TGTGCCAGCAGACCTTACATAAGCACAGATACGCAGTATTTT; CDR3aa: CASRPYISTDTQYF
v_gene: TRBV9; abundance: .; j_gene: TRBJ1-2; len: 16; d_gene: TRBD1; CDR3nt: TGTGCCAGCAGCCCCAGGGACAGGGGTGAATTTTATGGCTACACCTTC; CDR3aa: CASSPRDRGEFYGYTF
v_gene: TRBV12-3/TRBV12-4; abundance: .; j_gene: TRBJ1-3; len: 14; d_gene: .; CDR3nt: TGTGCCAGCACCCGAGAGAGCTCTGGAAACACCATATATTTT; CDR3aa: CASTRESSGNTIYF
v_gene: TRBV12-3/TRBV12-4; abundance: .; j_gene: TRBJ2-3; len: 12; d_gene: .; CDR3nt: TGTGCCAGCAGTTTAGAAGAAGATACGCAGTATTTT; CDR3aa: CASSLEEDTQYF
v_gene: TRBV20-1; abundance: many; j_gene: TRBJ2-1; len: 15; d_gene: TRBD2; CDR3nt: TGCAGTGCCCCGGCGGCTAGCGGGGCGTACAATGAGCAGTTCTTC; CDR3aa: CSAPAASGAYNEQFF
v_gene: TRBV7-9; abundance: few; j_gene: TRBJ1-1; len: 12; d_gene: .; CDR3nt: TGTGCCAGCAGTTCTAAGAACACTGAAGCTTTCTTT; CDR3aa: CASSSKNTEAFF
v_gene: TRBV29-1; abundance: few; j_gene: TRBJ1-4; len: 12; d_gene: .; CDR3nt: TGCAGCGTTCTCTCAACTAATGAAAAACTGTTTTTT; CDR3aa: CSVLSTNEKLFF
v_gene: TRBV4-2; abundance: few; j_gene: TRBJ1-5; len: 18; d_gene: .; CDR3nt: TGTGCCAGCAGCCAAGATCCGGGGAGCGGAATAAGCAATCAGCCCCAGCATTTT; CDR3aa: CASSQDPGSGISNQPQHF
v_gene: TRBV4-1; abundance: many; j_gene: TRBJ1-1; len: 13; d_gene: .; CDR3nt: TGCGCCAGCAGCCAAGATACCGGGTCTGAAGCTTTCTTT; CDR3aa: CASSQDTGSEAFF